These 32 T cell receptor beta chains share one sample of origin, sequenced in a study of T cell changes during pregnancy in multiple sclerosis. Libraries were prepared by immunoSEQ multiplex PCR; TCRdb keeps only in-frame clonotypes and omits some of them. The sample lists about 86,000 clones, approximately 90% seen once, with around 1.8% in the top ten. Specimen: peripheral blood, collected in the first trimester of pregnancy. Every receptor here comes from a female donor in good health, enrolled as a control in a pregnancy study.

The CDR3 loop is CASSSLAGYEQYF. CDR3 sequence (DNA): TGTGCCAGCAGCTCCCTGGCGGGCTACGAGCAGTACTTC. The chain employs TRBV11-2 and TRBJ2-7; a possible D gene is TRBD2 (5 bases). The CDR3 has 13 amino acids. Trimming stripped 4 bases from V and 3 bases from J, with 10 bases between. Looked up from germline, CDR1 is SGHAT and CDR2 is FQNNGV. Variable domain in full (rest from reference TRBV11-2 and TRBJ2-7): EAGVAQSPRYKIIEKRQSVAFWCNPISGHATLYWYQQILGQGPKLLIQFQNNGVVDDSQLPKDRFSAERLKGVDSTLKIQPAKLEDSAVYLCASSSLAGYEQYFGPGTRLTVT.

CDR3 sequence: CASSLAGPSGNTIYF. Here the CDR3 DNA reads TGTGCCAGCAGCTTGGCAGGGCCCTCTGGAAACACCATATATTTT. The V gene is TRBV5-4, the J gene TRBJ1-3, with a possible D match to TRBD1 (5 bases). V gave up 0 bases and J gave up 0 bases, with 7 bases separating them. CDR3 length: 15 residues. CDR1 is SGHNT, CDR2 YYREEE, per germline (reference sequence).

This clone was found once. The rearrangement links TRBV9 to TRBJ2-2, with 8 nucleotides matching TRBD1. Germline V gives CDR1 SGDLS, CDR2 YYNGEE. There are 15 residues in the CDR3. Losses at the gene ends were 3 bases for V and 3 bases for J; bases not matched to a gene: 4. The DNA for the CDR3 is TGTGCCAGCAGCGCTGGGACAGGTGACACCGGGGAGCTGTTTTTT. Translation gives CASSAGTGDTGELFF.

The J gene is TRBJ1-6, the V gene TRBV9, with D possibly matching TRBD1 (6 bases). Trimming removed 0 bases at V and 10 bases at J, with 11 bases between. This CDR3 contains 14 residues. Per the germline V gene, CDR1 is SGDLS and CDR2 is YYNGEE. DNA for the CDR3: TGTGCCAGCAGCGTAGTGGCAGGGGACTCACCCCTCCACTTT. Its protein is CASSVVAGDSPLHF.

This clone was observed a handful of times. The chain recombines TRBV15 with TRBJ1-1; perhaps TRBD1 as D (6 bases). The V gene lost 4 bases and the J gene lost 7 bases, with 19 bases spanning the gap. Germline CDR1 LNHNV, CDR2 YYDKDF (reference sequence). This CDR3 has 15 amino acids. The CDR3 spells CATSTRWGGQDEAFF. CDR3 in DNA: TGTGCCACCAGCACCCGTTGGGGGGGGCAAGATGAAGCTTTCTTT.

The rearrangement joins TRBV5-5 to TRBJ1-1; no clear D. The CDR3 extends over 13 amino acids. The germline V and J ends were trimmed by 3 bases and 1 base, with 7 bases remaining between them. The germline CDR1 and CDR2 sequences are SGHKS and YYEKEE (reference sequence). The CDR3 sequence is CASSSTSNTEAFF. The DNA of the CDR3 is TGTGCCAGCAGCTCGACTTCGAACACTGAAGCTTTCTTT.

CDR3 DNA: TGTGCCAGCAGCTTAGAAGACAGCTACGAGCAGTACTTC. Translation: CASSLEDSYEQYF. This rearrangement joins TRBV7-2 to TRBJ2-7; D is perhaps TRBD1 (5 bases). Germline V gene data show CDR1 as SGHTA and CDR2 as FQGNSA. The V gene lost 1 base and the J gene lost 3 bases, with 7 bases spanning the gap. This CDR3 contains 13 residues. The full variable domain, completed using reference TRBV7-2 and TRBJ2-7, is GAGVSQSPSNKVTEKGKDVELRCDPISGHTALYWYRQSLGQGLEFLIYFQGNSAPDKSGLPSDRFSAERTGGSVSTLTIQRTQQEDSAVYLCASSLEDSYEQYFGPGTRLTVT.

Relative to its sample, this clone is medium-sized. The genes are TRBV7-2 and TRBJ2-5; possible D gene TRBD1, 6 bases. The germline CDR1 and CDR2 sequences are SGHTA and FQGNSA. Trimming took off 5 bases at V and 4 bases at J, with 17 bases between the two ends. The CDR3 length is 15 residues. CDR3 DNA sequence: TGTGCCAGCAGCGCCGGGACACCCTCAGGAGAGACCCAGTACTTC. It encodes CASSAGTPSGETQYF.

The CDR3 DNA sequence: TGTGCCAGTAGTATAGAGGGAGATTCCTACGAGCAGTACTTC. This sequence encodes CASSIEGDSYEQYF. The chain joins TRBV19 to TRBJ2-7; maybe TRBD2 (5 bases). V lost 0 bases and J 1 base, leaving 7 bases between the germline ends. Per germline, CDR1 LNHDA and CDR2 SQIVND (reference sequence). The CDR3 length is 14 residues.

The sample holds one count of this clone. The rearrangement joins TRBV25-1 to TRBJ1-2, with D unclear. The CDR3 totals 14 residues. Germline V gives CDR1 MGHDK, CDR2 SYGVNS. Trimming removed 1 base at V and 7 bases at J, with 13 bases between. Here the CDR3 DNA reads TGTGCCAGCAGTGAATTAGGCGGGAGCAGTGGCTACACCTTC. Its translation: CASSELGGSSGYTF.

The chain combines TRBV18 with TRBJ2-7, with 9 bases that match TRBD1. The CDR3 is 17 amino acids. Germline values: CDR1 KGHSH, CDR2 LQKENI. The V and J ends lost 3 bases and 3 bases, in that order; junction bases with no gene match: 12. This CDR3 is CASSPNRGRLSSYEQYF. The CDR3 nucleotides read TGTGCCAGCTCACCGAACAGGGGGCGTCTGTCTAGCTACGAGCAGTACTTC.

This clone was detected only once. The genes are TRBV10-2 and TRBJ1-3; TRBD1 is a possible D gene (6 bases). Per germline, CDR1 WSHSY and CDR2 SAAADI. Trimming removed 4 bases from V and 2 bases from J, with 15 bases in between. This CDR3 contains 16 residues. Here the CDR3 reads CASSGGQSVPGNTIYF. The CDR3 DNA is TGCGCCAGCAGTGGGGGACAAAGCGTCCCTGGAAACACCATATATTTT.

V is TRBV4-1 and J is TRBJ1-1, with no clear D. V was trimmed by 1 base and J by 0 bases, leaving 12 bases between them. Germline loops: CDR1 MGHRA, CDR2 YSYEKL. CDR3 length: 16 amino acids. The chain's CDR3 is CASSQGYRGVNTEAFF. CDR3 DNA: TGCGCCAGCAGCCAAGGATACCGGGGAGTGAACACTGAAGCTTTCTTT.

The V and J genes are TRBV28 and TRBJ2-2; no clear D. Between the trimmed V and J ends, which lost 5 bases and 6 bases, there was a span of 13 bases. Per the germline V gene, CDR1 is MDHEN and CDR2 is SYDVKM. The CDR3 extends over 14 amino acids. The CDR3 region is CASSPSPISGELFF. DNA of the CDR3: TGTGCCAGCAGTCCAAGCCCGATTTCCGGGGAGCTGTTTTTT.

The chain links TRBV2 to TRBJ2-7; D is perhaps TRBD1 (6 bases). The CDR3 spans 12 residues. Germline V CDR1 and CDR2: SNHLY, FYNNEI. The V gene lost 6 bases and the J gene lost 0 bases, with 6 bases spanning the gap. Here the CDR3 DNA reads TGTGCCAGCAGGGGACACTCCTACGAGCAGTACTTC. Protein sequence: CASRGHSYEQYF.

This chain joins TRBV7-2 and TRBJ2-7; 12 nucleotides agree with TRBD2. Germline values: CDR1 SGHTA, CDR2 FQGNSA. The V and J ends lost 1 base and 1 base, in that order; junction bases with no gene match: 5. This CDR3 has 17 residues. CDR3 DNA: TGTGCCAGCAGCTTAGAACTAGCGGGGGGCTCTTCCTACGAGCAGTACTTC. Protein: CASSLELAGGSSYEQYF.

The CDR3 DNA reads as TGCGCCAGCAGCCAGGAAGGGACAGAACATTCACCCCTCCACTTT. Its protein product is CASSQEGTEHSPLHF. The rearrangement joins TRBV4-3 to TRBJ1-6; TRBD1 matches at 7 bases. V was clipped by 3 bases and J by 8 bases; unmatched bases: 7. This CDR3 comprises 15 residues. Germline V CDR1 and CDR2: LGHNA, YSLEER.

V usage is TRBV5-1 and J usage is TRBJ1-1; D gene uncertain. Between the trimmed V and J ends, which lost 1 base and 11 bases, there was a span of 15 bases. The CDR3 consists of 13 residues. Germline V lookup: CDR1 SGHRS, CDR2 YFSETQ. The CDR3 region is CASSLKFGWEAFF. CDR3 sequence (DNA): TGCGCCAGCAGCTTGAAGTTCGGTTGGGAGGCTTTCTTT.

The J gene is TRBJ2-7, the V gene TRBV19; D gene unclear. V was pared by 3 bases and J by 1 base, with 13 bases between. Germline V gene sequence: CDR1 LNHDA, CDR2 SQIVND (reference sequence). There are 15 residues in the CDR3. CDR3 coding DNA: TGTGCCAGTAGTATGAGCCCAGGCATGTCCTACGAGCAGTACTTC. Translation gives CASSMSPGMSYEQYF.

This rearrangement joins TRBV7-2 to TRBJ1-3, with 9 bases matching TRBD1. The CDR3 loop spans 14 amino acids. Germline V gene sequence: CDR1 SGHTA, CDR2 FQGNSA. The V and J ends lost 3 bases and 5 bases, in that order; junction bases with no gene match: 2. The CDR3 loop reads CASSLGQGRNTIYF. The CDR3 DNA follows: TGTGCCAGCAGCTTGGGACAGGGCCGAAACACCATATATTTT.

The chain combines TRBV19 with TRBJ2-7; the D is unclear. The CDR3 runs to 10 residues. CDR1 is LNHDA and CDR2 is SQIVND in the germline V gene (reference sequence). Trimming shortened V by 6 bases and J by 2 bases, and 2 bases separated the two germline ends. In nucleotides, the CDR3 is TGTGCCAGTAGCACCTACGAGCAGTACTTC. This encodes CASSTYEQYF. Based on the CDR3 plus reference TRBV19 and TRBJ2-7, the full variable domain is DGGITQSPKYLFRKEGQNVTLSCEQNLNHDAMYWYRQDPGQGLRLIYYSQIVNDFQKGDIAEGYSVSREKKESFPLTVTSAQKNPTAFYLCASSTYEQYFGPGTRLTVT.

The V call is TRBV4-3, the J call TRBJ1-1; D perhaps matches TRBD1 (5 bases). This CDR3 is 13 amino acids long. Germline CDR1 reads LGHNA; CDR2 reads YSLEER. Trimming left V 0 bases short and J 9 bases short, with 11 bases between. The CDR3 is CASSQDPRVKAFF. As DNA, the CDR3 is TGCGCCAGCAGCCAAGACCCCAGGGTGAAAGCTTTCTTT.

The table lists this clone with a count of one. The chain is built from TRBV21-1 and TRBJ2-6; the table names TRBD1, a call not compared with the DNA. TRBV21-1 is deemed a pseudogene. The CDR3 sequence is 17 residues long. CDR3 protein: CASSKLTGGSGANVLTF. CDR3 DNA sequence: TGTGCCAGCAGCAAGCTTACAGGGGGGAGTGGGGCCAACGTCCTGACTTTC.

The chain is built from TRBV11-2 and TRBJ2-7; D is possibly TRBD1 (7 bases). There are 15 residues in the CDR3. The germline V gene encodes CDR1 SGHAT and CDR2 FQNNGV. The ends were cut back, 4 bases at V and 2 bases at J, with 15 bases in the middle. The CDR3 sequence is CASSSWTGGPYEQYF. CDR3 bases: TGTGCCAGCAGCTCCTGGACAGGAGGGCCCTACGAGCAGTACTTC.

The CDR3 DNA reads TGTGCCAGCAGCTTAAGGGCCCGGGCGGGGGCGGAGCAGTTCTTC. Its protein product is CASSLRARAGAEQFF. This rearrangement joins TRBV13 to TRBJ2-1, with a possible D match to TRBD2 (7 bases). The V gene's germline CDR1 is PRHDT and CDR2 FYEKMQ (reference sequence). The CDR3 is 15 residues long. Trimming removed 2 bases at V and 10 bases at J, with 18 bases between. The complete variable domain, with remaining parts taken from reference TRBV13 and TRBJ2-1, reads AAGVIQSPRHLIKEKRETATLKCYPIPRHDTVYWYQQGPGQDPQFLISFYEKMQSDKGSIPDRFSAQQFSDYHSELNMSSLELGDSALYFCASSLRARAGAEQFFGPGTRLTVL.

CDR3 amino acids: CASRGAYEQYF. For the CDR3, the DNA is TGTGCCAGCAGGGGCGCTTACGAGCAGTACTTC. The genes are TRBV2 and TRBJ2-5; D is undetermined. The end of the DNA aligns better with TRBJ2-7, so the J call may be wrong. CDR3 length: 11 residues. CDR1 is SNHLY and CDR2 is FYNNEI in the germline V gene.

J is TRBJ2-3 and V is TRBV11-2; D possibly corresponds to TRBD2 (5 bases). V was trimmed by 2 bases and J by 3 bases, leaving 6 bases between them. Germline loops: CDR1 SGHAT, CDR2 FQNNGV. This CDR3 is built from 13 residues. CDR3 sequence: CASSLPGTDTQYF. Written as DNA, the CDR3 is TGTGCCAGCAGCTTACCGGGGACAGATACGCAGTATTTT.

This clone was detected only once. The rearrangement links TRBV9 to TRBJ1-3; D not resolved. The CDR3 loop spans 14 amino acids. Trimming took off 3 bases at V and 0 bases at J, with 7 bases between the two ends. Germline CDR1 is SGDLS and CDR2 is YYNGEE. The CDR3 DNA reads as TGTGCCAGCAGCGACCGAGACTCTGGAAACACCATATATTTT. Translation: CASSDRDSGNTIYF.

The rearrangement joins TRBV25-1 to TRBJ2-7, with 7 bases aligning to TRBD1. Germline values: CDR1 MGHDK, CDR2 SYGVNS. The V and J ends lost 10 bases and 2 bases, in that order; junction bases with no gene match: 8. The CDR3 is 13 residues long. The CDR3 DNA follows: TGTGCCACCGGGACAGCAGGGGCCTACGAGCAGTACTTC. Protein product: CATGTAGAYEQYF.

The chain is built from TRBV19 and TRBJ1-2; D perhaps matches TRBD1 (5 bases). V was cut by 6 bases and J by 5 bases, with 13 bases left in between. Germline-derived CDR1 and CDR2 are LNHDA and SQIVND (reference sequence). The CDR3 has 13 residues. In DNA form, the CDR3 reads TGTGCCAGTAGCCGTGACAGAAAATATGGCTACACCTTC. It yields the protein CASSRDRKYGYTF.

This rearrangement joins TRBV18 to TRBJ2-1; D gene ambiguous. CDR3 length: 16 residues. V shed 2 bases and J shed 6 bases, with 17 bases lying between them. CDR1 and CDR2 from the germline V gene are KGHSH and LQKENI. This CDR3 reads CASSPTWIPTGNEQFF. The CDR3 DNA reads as TGTGCCAGCTCACCAACTTGGATTCCCACGGGCAATGAGCAGTTCTTC.

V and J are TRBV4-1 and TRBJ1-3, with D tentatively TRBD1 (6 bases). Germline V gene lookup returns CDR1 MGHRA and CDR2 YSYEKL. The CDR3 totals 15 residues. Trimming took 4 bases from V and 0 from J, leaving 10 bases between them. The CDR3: CASSRQAASGNTIYF. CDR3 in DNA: TGCGCCAGCAGCCGACAGGCCGCCTCTGGAAACACCATATATTTT.